The T cell receptor (beta chain) described here comes from a study of blood T cell repertoires in COVID-19. Study summary: Donors of Cohort 3 who recovered were those that had two negative PCRs, clearance, or symptom resolution. From T cells, B-cell-depleted T cells, or PBMCs came the material, which was cDNA or gDNA.

In assigning cohorts, the study relied on participant-reported clinical history. In the study's own analysis: Reference gene primers were amplified, and this amplification served to estimate nucleated cell counts. TCRdb's table, derived via immunoSEQ multiplex PCR, lists solely in-frame clones and lacks some. The V and J calls and clone size come from that table; D and trimming were worked out from the DNA. The sample has over 250,000 clones, approximately 90% seen once; the top ten hold approximately 2%. Sequenced: PBMCs or T cells enriched from blood (not recorded which). The TCR comes from a woman in her sixties or seventies in a cohort exposed to, infected with or recovered from COVID-19 (not recorded which).

The CDR3 is CASSEGGWGRIYGYTF. The CDR3 nucleotides are TGTGCCAGCAGTGAGGGGGGTTGGGGCCGCATCTATGGCTACACCTTC. The chain uses TRBV25-1 and TRBJ1-2, with D possibly TRBD1 on 5 matching bases. This CDR3 is built from 16 residues. From germline, CDR1 is MGHDK and CDR2 SYGVNS. Trimming left V 3 bases short and J 4 bases short, with 18 bases between.